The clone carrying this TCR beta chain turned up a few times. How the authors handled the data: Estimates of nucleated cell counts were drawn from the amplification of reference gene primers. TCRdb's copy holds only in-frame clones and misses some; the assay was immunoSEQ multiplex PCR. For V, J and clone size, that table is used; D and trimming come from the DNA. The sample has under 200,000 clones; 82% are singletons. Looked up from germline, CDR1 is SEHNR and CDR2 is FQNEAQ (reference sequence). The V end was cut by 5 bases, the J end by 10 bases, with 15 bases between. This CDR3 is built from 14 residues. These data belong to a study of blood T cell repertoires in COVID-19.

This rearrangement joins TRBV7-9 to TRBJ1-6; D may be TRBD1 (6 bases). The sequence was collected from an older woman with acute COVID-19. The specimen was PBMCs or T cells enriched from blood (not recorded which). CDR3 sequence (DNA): TGTGCCAGCAGCCCTCTGGGGGCCCAGTCACCCCTCCACTTT. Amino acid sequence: CASSPLGAQSPLHF.